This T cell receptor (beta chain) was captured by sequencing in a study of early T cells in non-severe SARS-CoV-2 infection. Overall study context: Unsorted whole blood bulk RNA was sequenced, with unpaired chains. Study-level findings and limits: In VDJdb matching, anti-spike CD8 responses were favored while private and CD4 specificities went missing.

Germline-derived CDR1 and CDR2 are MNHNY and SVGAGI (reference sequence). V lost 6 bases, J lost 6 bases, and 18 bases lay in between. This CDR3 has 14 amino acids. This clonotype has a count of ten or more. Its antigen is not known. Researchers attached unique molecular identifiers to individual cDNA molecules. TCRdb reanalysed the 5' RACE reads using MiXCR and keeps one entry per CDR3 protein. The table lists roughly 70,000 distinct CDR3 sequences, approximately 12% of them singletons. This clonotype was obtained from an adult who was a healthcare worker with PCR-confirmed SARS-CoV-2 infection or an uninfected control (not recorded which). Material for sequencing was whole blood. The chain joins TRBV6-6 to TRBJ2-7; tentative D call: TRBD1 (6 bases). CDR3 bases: TGTGCCAGCAGCGAGGGACAACCTACTGGCGAGCAGTACTTC. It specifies CASSEGQPTGEQYF.